This entry features one T cell receptor (beta chain) sequence. No base quality information exists; no much larger clone differs at one position. The entry originates in a study of T cells in tuberculosis (dated 2018 in TCRdb). At the level of the whole study: In the study, CD1B tetramers and high-throughput TCR immunosequencing were combined to characterize T cells specific for the mycobacterial lipid antigen glucose monomycolate (GMM). What the study reported, not specific to this receptor: T cells that bind the CD1B-GMM tetramer with low affinity may not have been captured by the stringent sort gate.

Because TCR-alpha and TCR-beta chains were sequenced unpaired, no information on chain pairing was available. TCR libraries were generated with the immunoSEQ multiplex PCR assay, using TCR-beta and/or TCR-alpha/delta assays for each sample. Amplified TCR libraries were sequenced on the Illumina high-throughput platform. For the original study's pipeline: Clustering and dimensionality reduction relied on pairwise TCRdist distances among GMM-specific receptors from T cells that were either sorted ex vivo or expanded in vitro. Sequence motifs, defined by gene usage and CDR3 content, were tested for enrichment in tetramer-positive compared with tetramer-negative populations. TCRdb limited this immuneACCESS table to in-frame rearrangements with V and J called. A share of clones is missing; checked studies link under half to unresolved V genes, and the rest is unexplained. Clone size and V and J calls were adopted from that table, with D and trimming inferred from the DNA. Within this sample are roughly 61,000 clones, with approximately 85% of them counted one time only. The top ten constitute around a fifth of the sample.

Thawed, overnight-rested PBMC were stained with GMM-loaded CD1B tetramer, a Live/Dead dye and anti-CD3, then sorted on a FACS Aria II. C32 glucose monomycolate purified from Rhodococcus equi was loaded onto CD1B tetramers. PBMC used for tetramer sorting had been depleted of CD14-expressing monocytes for a separate study before cryopreservation. From each donor, some 100,000 tetramer-negative cells were sorted and were analyzed alongside the tetramer-positive cells. Antigen-specific T cells were sorted from several healthy South African adults using GMM-loaded CD1B tetramers. For CDR1 and CDR2, the germline V gene lists SGHNT and YENEEA. Its CDR3 holds 16 amino acids, cysteine through phenylalanine. The CDR3 DNA has 48 bases and is translated from base 1. Trimming at the junction amounts to 5 bases on V and 2 bases on J, and the germline ends lie 16 bases apart.

The source of this sequence is an adult woman with latent tuberculosis. The sequenced sample consisted of CD1b-GMM tetramer-negative cells sorted from PBMCs. The cell subset or site label on this specimen signifies: T cells not binding CD1B-GMM tetramer, sorted from same donor. Recombination connected TRBV11-3 to TRBJ1-5; a tentative D call is TRBD1 (5 bases match). The sequenced DNA is TGTGCCAGCAGCCGACCATGGGGGGGTCGCAATCAGCCCCAGCATTTT. Its product reads: CASSRPWGGRNQPQHF.